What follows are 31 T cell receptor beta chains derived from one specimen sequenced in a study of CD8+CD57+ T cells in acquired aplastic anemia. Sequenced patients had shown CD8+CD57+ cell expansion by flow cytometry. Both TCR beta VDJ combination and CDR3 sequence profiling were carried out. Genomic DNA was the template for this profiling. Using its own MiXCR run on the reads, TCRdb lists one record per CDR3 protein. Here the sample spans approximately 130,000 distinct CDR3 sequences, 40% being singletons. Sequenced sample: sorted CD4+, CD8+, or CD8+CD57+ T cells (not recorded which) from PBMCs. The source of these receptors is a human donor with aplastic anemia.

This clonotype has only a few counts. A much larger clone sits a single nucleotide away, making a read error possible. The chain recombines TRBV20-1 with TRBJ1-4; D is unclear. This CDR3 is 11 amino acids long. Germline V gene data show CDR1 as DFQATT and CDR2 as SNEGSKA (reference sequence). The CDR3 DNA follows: TGCAGTGTTAGAGTGGGAGAAAAACTGTTTTTT. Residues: CSVRVGEKLFF.

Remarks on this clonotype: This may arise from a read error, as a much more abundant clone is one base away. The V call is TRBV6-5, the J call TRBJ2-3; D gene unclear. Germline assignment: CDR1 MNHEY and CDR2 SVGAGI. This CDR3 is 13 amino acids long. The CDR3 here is CASNYQSTDTQYF. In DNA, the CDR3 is TGTGCCAGCAATTACCAGAGCACAGATACGCAGTATTTT.

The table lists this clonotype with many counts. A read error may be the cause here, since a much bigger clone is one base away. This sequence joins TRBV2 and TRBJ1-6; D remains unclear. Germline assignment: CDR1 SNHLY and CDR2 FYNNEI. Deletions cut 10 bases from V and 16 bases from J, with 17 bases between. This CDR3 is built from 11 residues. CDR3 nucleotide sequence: TGTGCCAACACCCTGGGTCCTCAACTCCACTTT. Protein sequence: CANTLGPQLHF.

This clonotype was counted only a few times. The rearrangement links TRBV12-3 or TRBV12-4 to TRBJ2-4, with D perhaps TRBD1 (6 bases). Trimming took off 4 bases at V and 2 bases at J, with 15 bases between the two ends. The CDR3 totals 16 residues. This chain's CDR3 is CASSYREWGTKNIQYF. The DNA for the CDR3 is TGTGCCAGCAGTTACAGGGAATGGGGGACCAAAAACATTCAGTACTTC.

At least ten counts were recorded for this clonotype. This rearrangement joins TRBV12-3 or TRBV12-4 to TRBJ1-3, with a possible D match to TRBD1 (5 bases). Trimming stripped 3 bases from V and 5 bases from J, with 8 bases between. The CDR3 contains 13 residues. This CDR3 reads CASSFGTRNTIYF. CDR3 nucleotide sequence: TGTGCCAGCAGTTTTGGGACGAGAAACACCATATATTTT.

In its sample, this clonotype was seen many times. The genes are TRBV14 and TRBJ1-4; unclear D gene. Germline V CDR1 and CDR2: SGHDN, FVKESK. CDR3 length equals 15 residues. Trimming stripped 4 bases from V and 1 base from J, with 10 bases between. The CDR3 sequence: CASSPRTITNEKLFF. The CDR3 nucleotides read TGTGCCAGCAGCCCACGCACCATAACTAATGAAAAACTGTTTTTT.

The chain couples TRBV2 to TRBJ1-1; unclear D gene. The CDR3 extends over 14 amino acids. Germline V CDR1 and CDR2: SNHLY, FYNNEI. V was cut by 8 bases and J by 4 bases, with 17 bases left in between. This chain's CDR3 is CASAWRAMGTEAFF. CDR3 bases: TGTGCCAGCGCGTGGAGGGCTATGGGCACTGAAGCTTTCTTT.

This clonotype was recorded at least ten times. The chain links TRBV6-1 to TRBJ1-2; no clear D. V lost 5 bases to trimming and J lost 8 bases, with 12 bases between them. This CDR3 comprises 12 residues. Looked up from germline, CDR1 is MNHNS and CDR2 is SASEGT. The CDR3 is CASSPDPWGYTF. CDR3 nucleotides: TGTGCCAGCAGTCCCGACCCCTGGGGCTACACCTTC.

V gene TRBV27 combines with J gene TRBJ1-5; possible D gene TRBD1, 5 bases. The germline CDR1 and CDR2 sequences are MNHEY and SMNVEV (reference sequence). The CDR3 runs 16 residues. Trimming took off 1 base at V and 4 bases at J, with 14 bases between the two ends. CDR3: CASSLWSGPRNQPQHF. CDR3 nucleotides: TGTGCCAGCAGTTTATGGTCGGGGCCGAGGAATCAGCCCCAGCATTTT.

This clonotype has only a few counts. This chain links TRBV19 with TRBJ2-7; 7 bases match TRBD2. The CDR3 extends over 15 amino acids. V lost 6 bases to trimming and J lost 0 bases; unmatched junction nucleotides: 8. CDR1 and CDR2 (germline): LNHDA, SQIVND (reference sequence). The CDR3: CASSLRGESSYEQYV. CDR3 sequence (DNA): TGTGCCAGTAGCCTACGGGGGGAGAGCTCCTACGAGCAGTACGTC.

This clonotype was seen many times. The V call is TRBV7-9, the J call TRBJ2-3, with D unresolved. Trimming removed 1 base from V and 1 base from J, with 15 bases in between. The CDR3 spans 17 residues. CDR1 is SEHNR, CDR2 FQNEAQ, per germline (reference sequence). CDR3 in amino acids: CASSLEGTTTRTDTQYF. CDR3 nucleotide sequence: TGTGCCAGCAGCTTAGAGGGCACAACCACTCGCACAGATACGCAGTATTTT.

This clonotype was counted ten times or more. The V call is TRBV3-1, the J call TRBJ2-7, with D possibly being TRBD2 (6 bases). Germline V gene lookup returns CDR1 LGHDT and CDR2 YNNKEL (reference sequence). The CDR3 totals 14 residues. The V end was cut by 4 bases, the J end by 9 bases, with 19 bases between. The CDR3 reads CASSPGLATTVQYF. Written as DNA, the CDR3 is TGTGCCAGCAGCCCTGGGCTAGCGACCACCGTGCAGTACTTC.

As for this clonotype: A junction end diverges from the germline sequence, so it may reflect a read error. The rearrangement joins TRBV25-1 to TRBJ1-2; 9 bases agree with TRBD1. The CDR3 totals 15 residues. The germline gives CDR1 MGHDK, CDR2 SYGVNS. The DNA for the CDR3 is TGTGCCAGCAGACCCACAGGGGGCCTCAACTGTGGCTATACCTTC. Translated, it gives CASRPTGGLNCGYTF.

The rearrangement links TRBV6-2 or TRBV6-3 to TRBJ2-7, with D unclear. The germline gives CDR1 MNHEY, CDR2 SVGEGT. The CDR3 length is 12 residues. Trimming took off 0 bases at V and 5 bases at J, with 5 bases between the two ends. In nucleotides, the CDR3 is TGTGCCAGCAGTTACTCGTCCAACGAGCAGTACTTC. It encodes CASSYSSNEQYF.

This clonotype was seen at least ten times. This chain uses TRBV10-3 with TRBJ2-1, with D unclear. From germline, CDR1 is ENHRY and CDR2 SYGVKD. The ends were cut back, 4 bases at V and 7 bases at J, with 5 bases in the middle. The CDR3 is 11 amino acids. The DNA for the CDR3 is TGTGCCATCAGTGTGGGGAATGAGCAGTTCTTC. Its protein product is CAISVGNEQFF.

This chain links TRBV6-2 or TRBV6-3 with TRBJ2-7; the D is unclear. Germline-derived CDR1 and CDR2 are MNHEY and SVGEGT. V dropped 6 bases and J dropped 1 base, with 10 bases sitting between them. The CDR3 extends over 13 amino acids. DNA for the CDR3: TGTGCCAGCAGACCCCGTGGTTCCTACGAGCAGTACTTC. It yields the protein CASRPRGSYEQYF.

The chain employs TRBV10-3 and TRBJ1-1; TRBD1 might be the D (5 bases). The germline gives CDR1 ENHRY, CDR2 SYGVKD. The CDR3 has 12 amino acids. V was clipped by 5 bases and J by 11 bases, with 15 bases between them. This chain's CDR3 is CAISRWGTGAFF. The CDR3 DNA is TGTGCCATCAGTAGATGGGGGACCGGGGCTTTCTTT.

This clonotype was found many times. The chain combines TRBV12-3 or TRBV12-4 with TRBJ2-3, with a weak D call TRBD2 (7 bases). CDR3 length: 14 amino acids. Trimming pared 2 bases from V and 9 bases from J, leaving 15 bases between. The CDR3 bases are TGTGCCAGCAGTTTAAGTTCGGGGGGCGGGACGCAGTATTTT. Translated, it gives CASSLSSGGGTQYF.

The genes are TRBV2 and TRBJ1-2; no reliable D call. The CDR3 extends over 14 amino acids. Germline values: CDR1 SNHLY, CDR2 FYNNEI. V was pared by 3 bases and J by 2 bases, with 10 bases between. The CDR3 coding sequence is TGTGCCAGCAGTGAGTCACACCGGAACTATGGCTACACCTTC. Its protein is CASSESHRNYGYTF.

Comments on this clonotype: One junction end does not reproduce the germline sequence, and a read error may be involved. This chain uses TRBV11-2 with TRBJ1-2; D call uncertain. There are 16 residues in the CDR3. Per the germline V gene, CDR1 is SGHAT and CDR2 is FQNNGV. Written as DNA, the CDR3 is TGTGCCAGCAGCGTAGAGGGCAGAAGCACTATGGCCGGCTACACCTTC. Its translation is CASSVEGRSTMAGYTF.

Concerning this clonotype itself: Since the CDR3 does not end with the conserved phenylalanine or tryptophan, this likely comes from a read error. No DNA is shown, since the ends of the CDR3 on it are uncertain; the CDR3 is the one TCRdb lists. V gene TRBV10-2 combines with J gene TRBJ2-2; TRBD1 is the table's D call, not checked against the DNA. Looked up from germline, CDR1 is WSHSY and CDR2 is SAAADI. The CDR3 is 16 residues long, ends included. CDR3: CASSRRTGSNTGELFS.

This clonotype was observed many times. CDR3 residues: CASSPSPEEQYF. In nucleotides, the CDR3 is TGTGCCAGCAGCCCATCCCCGGAAGAGCAGTACTTC. The chain joins TRBV11-2 to TRBJ2-7; unclear D gene. With 5 bases removed from V and 7 bases from J, the gap between germline ends came to 12 bases. CDR3 length: 12 residues. CDR1 and CDR2 from the germline V gene are SGHAT and FQNNGV.

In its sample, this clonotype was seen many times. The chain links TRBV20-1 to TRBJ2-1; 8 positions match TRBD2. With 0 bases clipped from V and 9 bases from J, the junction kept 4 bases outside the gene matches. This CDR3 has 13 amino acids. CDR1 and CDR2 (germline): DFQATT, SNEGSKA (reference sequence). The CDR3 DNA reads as TGCAGTGCTAGAGAACGAGCGGGGGCTGAGCAGTTCTTC. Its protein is CSARERAGAEQFF.

The CDR3 is CSASGLLAGGGEQYF. The DNA for the CDR3 is TGCAGTGCTAGCGGATTACTAGCGGGGGGAGGCGAGCAGTACTTC. This sequence joins TRBV20-1 and TRBJ2-7, with TRBD2 matching 12 bases. The CDR3 length is 15 residues. V gave up 3 bases and J gave up 6 bases; unmatched junction bases: 9. Germline loops: CDR1 DFQATT, CDR2 SNEGSKA (reference sequence).

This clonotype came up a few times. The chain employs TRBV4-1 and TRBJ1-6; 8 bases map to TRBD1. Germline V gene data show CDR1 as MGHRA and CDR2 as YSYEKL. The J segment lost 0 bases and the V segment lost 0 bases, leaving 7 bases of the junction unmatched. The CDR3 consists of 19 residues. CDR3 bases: TGCGCCAGCAGCCAAGAGGTCAGGGGGCTTAGCTCCTATAATTCACCCCTCCACTTT. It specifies CASSQEVRGLSSYNSPLHF.

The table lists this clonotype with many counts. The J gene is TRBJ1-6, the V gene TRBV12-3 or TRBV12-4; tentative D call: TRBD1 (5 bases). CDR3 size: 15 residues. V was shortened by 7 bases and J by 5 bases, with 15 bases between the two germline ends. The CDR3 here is CASTKGVADNSPLHF. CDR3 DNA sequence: TGTGCCAGCACTAAAGGGGTCGCTGATAATTCACCCCTCCACTTT.

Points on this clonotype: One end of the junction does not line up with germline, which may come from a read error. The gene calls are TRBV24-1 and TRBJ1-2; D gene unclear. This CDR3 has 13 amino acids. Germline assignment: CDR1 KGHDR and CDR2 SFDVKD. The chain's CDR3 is CATSVSDPDGYAF. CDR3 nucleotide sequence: TGTGCCACCAGTGTCTCGGACCCGGATGGCTACGCCTTC.

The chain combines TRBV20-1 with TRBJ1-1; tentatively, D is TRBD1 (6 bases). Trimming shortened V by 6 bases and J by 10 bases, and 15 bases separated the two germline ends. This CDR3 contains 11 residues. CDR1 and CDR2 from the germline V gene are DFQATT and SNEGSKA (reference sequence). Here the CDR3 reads CSAKRGAGAFF. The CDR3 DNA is TGCAGTGCCAAGAGGGGGGCTGGAGCTTTCTTT.

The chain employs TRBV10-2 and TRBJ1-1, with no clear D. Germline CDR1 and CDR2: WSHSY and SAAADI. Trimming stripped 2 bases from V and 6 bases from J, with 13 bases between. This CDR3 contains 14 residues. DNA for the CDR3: TGCGCCAGCAGTGAGCGGAGGGCCGAGTCTGAAGCTTTCTTT. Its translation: CASSERRAESEAFF.

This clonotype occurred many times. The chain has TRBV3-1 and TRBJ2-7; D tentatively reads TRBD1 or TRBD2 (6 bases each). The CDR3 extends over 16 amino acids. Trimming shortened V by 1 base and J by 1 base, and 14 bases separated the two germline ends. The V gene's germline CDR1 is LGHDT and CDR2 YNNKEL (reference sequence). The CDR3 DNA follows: TGTGCCAGCAGCCAAGGGAGGGACACGGGATCCTACGAGCAGTACTTC. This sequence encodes CASSQGRDTGSYEQYF.

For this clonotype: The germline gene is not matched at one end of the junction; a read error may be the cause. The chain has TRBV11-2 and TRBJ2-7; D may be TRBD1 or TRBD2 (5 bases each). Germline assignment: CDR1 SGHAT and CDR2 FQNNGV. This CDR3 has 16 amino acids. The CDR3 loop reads CASSSPTGTPSYEQHF. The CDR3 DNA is TGTGCCAGCAGTTCCCCGACCGGGACGCCAAGCTACGAGCAGCACTTC.